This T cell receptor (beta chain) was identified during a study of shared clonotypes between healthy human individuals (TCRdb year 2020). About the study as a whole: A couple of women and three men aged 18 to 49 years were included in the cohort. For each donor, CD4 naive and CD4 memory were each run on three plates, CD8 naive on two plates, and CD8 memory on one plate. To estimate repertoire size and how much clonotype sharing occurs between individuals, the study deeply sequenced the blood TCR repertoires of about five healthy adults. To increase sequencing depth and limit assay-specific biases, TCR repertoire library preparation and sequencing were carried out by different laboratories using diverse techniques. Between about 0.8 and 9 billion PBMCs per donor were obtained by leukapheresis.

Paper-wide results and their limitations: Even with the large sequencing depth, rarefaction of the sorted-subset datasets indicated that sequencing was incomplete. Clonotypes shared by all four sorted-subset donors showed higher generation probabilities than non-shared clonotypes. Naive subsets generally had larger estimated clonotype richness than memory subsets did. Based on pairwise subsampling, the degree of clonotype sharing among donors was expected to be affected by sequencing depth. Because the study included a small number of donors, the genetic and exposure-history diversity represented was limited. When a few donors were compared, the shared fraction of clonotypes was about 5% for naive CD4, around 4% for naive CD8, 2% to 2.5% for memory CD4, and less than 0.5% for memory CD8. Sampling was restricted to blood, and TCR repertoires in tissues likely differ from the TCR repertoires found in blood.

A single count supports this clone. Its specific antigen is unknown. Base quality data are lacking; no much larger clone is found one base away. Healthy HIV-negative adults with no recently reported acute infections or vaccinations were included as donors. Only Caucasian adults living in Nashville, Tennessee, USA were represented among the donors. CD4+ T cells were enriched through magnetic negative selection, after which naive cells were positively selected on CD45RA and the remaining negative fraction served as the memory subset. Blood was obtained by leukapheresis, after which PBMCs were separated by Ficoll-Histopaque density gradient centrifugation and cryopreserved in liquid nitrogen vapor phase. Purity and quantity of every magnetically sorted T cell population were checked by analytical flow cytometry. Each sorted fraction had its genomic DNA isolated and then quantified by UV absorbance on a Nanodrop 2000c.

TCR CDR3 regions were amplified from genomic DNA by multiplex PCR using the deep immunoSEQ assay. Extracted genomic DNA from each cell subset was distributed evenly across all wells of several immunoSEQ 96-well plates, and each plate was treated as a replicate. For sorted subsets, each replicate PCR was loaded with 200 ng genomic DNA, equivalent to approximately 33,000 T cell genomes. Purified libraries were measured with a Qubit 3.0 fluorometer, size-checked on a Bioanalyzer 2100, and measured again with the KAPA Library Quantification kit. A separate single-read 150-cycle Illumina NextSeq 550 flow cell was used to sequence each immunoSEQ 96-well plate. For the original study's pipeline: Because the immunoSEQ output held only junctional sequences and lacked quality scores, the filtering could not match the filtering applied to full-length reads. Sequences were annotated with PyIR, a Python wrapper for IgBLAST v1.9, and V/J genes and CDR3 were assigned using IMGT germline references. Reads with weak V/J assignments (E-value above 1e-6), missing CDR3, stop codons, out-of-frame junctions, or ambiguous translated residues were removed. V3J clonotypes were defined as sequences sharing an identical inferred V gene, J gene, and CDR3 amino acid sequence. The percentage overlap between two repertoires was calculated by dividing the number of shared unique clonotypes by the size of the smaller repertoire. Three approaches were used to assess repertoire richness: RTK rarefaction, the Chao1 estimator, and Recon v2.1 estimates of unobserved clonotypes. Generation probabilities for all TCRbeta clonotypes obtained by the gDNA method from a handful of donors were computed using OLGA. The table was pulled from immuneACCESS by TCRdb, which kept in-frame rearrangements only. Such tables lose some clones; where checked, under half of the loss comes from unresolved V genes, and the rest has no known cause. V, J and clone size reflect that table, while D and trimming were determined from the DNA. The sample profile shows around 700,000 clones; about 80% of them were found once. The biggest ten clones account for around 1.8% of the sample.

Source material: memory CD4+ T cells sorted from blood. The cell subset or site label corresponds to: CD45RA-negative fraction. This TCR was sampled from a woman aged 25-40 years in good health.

The CDR3 protein is CASSFTSGGTYEQYF. The nucleotide sequence reads as follows: TGTGCCAGCAGCTTCACTAGCGGGGGAACCTACGAGCAGTACTTC. The V and J segments used are TRBV11-2 and TRBJ2-7; the junction holds 11 bases that match TRBD2. Per the germline V gene, SGHAT is the CDR1 and FQNNGV is the CDR2. V lost 3 bases and J lost 2 bases, and the count of bases not matched to a germline gene is 3. Counted from cysteine to phenylalanine, this CDR3 has 15 amino acids. The sequence is cut down to CDR3 DNA, 45 bases in frame from base 1.